This T cell receptor beta chain was observed in a study of shared clonotypes between healthy human individuals. In the study overall: Three CD4 naive, three CD4 memory, two CD8 naive and one CD8 memory plate were used per donor.

Trimming pared 5 bases from V and 0 bases from J, leaving 13 bases between. The CDR3 totals 15 residues. Germline V gene lookup returns CDR1 MDHEN and CDR2 SYDVKM. Broader study findings: In the sorted subsets, rarefaction showed sequencing was incomplete despite large depth. The represented genetic and exposure-history diversity was limited by the small number of donors.

Some clones are missing from TCRdb's copy, which holds only in-frame ones; the method was immunoSEQ multiplex PCR. The table includes 1.5 million to 2.5 million clones, less than 95% detected once. Naive CD8 cells were CD45RO-negative, positively selected for CCR7, excluding terminally differentiated effector memory CD45RA+ cells. Nashville, Tennessee was home to all donors, each a Caucasian adult. Concerning this clone itself: Its antigen is not identified.

Sequencing used naive CD8+ T cells sorted from blood. The TCR sequence derives from a man younger than 30 in good health. The gene calls are TRBV28 and TRBJ1-1, with TRBD1 as a possible D gene (5 bases). The CDR3 DNA follows: TGTGCCAGCAGTGAAATCGACAGCCTGAACACTGAAGCTTTCTTT. Its translation: CASSEIDSLNTEAFF. Drawing the rest from reference TRBV28 and TRBJ1-1, the complete variable domain is DVKVTQSSRYLVKRTGEKVFLECVQDMDHENMFWYRQDPGLGLRLIYFSYDVKMKEKGDIPEGYSVSREKKERFSLILESASTNQTSMYLCASSEIDSLNTEAFFGQGTRLTVV.